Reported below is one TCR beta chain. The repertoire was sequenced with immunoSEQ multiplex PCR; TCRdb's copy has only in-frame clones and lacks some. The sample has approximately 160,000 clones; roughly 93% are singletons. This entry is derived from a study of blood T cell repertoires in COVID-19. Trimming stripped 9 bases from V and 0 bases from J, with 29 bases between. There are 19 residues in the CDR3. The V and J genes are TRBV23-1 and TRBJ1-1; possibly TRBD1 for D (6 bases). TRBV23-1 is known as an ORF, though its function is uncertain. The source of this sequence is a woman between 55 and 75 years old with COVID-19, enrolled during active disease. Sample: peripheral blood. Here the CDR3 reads CASLHSSLAQGSMNTEAFF. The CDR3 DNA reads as TGCGCCAGTCTTCATTCTTCGCTCGCCCAGGGGTCGATGAACACTGAAGCTTTCTTT.